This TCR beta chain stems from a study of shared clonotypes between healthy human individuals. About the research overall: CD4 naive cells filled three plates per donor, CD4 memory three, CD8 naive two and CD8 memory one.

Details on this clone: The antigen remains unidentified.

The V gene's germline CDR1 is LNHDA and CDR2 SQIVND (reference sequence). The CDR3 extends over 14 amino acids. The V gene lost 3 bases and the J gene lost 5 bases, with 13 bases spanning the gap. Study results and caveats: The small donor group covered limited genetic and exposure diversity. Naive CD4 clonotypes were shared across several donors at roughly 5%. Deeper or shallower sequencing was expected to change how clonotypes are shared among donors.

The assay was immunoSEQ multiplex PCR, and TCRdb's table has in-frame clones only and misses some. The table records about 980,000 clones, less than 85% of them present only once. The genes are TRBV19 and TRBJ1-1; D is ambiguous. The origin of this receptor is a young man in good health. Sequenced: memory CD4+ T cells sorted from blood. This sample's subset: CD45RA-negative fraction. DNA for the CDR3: TGTGCCAGTAGTATCGAGGTTCACAGAACTGAAGCTTTCTTT. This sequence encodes CASSIEVHRTEAFF.